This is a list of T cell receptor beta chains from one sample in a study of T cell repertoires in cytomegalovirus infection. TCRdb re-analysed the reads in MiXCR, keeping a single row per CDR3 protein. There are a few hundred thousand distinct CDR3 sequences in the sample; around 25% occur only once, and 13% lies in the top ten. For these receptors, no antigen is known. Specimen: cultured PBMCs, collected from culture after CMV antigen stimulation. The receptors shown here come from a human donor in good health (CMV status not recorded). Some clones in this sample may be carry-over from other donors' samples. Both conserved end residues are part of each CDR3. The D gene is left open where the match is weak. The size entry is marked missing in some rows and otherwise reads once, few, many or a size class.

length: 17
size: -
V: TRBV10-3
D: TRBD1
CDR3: CAISEQRDRGWDYGYTF

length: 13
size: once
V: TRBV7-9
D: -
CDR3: CASSLMRGDEQYF

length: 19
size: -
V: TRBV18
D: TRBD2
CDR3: CASSPLRLAGGSGTDTQYF

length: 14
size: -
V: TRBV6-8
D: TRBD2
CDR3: CASRRLALTDTQYF

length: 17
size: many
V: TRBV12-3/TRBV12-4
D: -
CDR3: CASSLVTAQGSNQPQHF

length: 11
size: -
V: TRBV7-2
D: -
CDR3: CASSLSNEQYF

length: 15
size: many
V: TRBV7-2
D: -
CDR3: CASSLPSSVSSPLHF

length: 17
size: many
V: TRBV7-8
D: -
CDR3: CASSPTSAGISNQPQHF

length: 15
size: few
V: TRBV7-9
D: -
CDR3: CASSLGPSDWDEQFF

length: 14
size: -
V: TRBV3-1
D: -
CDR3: CASSQVLTQETQYF

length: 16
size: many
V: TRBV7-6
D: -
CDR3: CASSLDIGGQGDTQYF

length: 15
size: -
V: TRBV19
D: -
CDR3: CASTSSGALYNEQFF

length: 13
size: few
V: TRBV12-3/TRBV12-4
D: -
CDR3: CASRAYSYNEQFF

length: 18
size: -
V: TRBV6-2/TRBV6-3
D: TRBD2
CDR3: CASSYPSGAGGPFGEQFF

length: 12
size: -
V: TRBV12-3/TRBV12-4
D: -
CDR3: CASSSQGAEAFF

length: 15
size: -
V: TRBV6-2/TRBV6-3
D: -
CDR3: CASTFLELATGELFF

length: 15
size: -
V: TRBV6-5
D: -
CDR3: CASSYSSRMNTEAFF

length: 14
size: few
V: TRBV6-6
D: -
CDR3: CASSYSGTLNEQFF

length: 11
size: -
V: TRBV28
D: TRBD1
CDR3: CASVSGGEAFF

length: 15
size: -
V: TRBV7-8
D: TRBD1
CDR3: CASSATDRGEHEQYF

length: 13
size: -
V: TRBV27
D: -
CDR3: CASRAYSHYGYTF

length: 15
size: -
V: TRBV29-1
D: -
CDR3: CSVGWVQAMNTEAFF

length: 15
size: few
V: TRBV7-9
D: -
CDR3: CASSPRDSFTGELFF

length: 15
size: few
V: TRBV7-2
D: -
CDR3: CASSLVAAMGGELFF

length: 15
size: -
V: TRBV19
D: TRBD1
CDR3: CASSTSTGGEETQYF

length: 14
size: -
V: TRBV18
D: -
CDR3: CASSPPATKNIQYF

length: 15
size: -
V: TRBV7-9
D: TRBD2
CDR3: CASSQGLASYNEQFF

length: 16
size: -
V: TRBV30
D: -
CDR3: CAWAQGQRSSGNTIYF

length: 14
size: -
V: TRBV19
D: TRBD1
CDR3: CASSPAGQGYEQYF

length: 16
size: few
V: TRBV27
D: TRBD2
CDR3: CASSYSGSLSYNEQFF

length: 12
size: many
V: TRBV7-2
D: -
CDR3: CASTAGSILQYF

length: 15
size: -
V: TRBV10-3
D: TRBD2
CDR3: CAISLAGENTGELFF

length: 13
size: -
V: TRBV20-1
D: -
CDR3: CSARVALGVTQYF

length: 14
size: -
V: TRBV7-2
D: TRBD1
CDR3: CASSLGRTGEGYTF

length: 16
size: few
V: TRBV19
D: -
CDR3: CASSIAFRGGSNEQFF

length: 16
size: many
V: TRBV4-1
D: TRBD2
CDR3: CASSQAGGGATGELFF

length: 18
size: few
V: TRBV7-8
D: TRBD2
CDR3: CASSLGSSGRGSNNEQFF

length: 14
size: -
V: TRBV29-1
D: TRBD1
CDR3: CSVQTGGQGEKLFF

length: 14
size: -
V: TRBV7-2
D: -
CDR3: CASSLVTGADTQYF

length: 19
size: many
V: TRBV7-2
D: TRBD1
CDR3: CASSLPLTDRGINTGELFF

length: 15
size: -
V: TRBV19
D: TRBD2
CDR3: CATRPAGRARNEQFF

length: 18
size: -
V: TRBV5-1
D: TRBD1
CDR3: CASSFLRTGAPFNYGYTF